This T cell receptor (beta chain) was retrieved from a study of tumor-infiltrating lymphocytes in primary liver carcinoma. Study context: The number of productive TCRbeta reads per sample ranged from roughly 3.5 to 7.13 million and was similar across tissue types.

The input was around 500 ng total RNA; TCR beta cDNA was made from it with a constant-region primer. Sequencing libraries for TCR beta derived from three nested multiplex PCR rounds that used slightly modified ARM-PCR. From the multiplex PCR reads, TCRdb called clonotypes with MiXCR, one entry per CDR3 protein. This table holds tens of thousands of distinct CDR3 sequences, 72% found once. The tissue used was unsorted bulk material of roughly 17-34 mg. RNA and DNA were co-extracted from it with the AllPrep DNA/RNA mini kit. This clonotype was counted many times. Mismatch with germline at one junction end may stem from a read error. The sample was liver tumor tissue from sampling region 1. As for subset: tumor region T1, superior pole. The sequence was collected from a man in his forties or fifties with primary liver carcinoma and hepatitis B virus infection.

The CDR3 protein is CASSARHQETQYF. In nucleotides, the CDR3 is TGTGCCAGCAGCGCAAGGCACCAGGAGACCCAGTACTTC. This chain links TRBV14 with TRBJ2-5; D not certain. This CDR3 region has 13 residues. CDR1 and CDR2 (germline): SGHDN, FVKESK.